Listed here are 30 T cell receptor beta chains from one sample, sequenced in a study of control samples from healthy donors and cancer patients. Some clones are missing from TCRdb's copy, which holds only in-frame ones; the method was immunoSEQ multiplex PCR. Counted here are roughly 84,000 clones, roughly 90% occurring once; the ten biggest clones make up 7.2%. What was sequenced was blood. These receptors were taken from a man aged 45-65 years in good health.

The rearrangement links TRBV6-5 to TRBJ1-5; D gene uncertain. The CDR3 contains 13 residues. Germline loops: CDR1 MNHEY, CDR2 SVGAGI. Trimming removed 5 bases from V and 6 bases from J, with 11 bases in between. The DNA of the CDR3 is TGTGCCAGCAGTCCGGCGACGGCTCAGCCCCAGCATTTT. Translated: CASSPATAQPQHF.

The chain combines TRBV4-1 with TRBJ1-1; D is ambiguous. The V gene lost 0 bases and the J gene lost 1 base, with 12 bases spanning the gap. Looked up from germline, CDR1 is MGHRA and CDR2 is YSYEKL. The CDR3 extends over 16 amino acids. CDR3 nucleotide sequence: TGCGCCAGCAGCCAAGATTGGGAGCTACCGAACACTGAAGCTTTCTTT. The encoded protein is CASSQDWELPNTEAFF.

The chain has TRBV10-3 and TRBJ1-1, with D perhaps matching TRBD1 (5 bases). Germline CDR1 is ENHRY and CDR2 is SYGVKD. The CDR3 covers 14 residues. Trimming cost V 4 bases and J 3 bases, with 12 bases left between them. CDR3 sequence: CAISARWGDTEAFF. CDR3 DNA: TGTGCCATCAGTGCCCGGTGGGGGGACACTGAAGCTTTCTTT.

The CDR3 coding sequence is TGTGCCAGCAGTTACTCCCCCCGTACCAATGAGCAGTTCTTC. Its translation: CASSYSPRTNEQFF. The genes are TRBV6-5 and TRBJ2-1, with unresolved D. This CDR3 spans 14 amino acids. Looked up from germline, CDR1 is MNHEY and CDR2 is SVGAGI. Trimming took off 0 bases at V and 6 bases at J, with 9 bases between the two ends.

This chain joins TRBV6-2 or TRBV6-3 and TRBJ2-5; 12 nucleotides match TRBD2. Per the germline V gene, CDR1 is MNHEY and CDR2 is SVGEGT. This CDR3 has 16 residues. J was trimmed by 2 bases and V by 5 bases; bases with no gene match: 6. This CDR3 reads CASSDRLAGVQETQYF. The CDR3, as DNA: TGTGCCAGCAGTGACAGACTAGCGGGGGTGCAAGAGACCCAGTACTTC.

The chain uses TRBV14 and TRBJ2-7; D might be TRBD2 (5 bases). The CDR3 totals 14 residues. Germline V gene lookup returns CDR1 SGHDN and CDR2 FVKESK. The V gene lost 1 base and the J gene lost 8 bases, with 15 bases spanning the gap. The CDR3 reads CASSQAGSLIKQYF. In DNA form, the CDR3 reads TGTGCCAGCAGCCAAGCGGGGAGCCTTATAAAGCAGTACTTC. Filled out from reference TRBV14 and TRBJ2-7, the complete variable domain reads EAGVTQFPSHSVIEKGQTVTLRCDPISGHDNLYWYRRVMGKEIKFLLHFVKESKQDESGMPNNRFLAERTGGTYSTLKVQPAELEDSGVYFCASSQAGSLIKQYFGPGTRLTVT.

The CDR3 reads CASSVVGGGSYNEQFF. CDR3 sequence (DNA): TGTGCCAGCAGCGTAGTCGGCGGGGGCTCCTACAATGAGCAGTTCTTC. The chain has TRBV9 and TRBJ2-1; 7 bases agree with TRBD2. Trimming cost V 0 bases and J 0 bases; bases outside gene matches: 3. Germline values: CDR1 SGDLS, CDR2 YYNGEE. This CDR3 is 16 amino acids long.

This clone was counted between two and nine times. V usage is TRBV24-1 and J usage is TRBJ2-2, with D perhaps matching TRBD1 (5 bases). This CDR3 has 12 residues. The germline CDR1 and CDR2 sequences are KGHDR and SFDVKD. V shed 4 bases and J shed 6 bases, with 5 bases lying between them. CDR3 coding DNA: TGTGCCACCAGTGAGGGGCCCGGGGAGCTGTTTTTT. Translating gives CATSEGPGELFF.

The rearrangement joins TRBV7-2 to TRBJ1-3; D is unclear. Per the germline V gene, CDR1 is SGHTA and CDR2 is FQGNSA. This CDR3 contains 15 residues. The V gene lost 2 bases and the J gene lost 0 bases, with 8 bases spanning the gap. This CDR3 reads CASSLQANSGNTIYF. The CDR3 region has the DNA TGTGCCAGCAGCTTACAAGCAAACTCTGGAAACACCATATATTTT.

This chain's CDR3 is CASSLGTGPPNEKLFF. In DNA form, the CDR3 reads TGTGCCAGCAGCTTAGGGACAGGTCCGCCTAATGAAAAACTGTTTTTT. V is TRBV11-2 and J is TRBJ1-4, with TRBD1 matching 7 bases. Germline V gives CDR1 SGHAT, CDR2 FQNNGV. CDR3 length: 16 amino acids. V lost 1 base and J lost 3; bases outside the gene matches: 5.

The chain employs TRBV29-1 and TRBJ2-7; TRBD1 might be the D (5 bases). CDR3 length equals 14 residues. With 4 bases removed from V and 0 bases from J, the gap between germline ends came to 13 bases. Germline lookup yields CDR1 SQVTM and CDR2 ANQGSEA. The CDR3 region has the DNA TGCAGCGTTGTGTACAGGTTAAGCTCCTACGAGCAGTACTTC. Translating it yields CSVVYRLSSYEQYF.

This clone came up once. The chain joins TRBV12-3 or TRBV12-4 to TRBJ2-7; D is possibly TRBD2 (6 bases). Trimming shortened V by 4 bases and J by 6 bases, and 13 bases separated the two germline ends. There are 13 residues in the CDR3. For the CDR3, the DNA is TGTGCCAGCAGTTCCTATGGGGGGAGCGAGCAGTACTTC. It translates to CASSSYGGSEQYF.

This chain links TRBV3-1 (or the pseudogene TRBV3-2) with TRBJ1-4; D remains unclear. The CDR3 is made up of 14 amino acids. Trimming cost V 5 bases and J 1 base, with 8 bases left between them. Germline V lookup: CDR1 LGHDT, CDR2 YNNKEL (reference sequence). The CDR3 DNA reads TGTGCCAGCAGCTTTCTTGGAACTAATGAAAAACTGTTTTTT. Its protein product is CASSFLGTNEKLFF.

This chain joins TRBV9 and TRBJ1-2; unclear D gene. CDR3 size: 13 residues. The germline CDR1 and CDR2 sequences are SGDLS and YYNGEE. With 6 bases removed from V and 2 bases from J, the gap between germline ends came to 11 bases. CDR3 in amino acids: CASTGLTNYGYTF. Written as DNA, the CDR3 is TGTGCCAGCACTGGTCTCACAAACTATGGCTACACCTTC.

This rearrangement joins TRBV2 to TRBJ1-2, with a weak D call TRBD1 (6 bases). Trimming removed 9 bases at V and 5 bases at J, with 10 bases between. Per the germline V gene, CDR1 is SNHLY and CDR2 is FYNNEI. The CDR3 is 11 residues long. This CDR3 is CARRQDYGYTF. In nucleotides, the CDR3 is TGTGCCAGACGACAGGATTATGGCTACACCTTC.

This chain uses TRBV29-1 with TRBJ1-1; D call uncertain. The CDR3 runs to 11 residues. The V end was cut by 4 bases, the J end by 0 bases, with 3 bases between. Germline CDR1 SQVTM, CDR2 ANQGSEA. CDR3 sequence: CSVGVNTEAFF. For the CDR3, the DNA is TGCAGCGTTGGAGTGAACACTGAAGCTTTCTTT.

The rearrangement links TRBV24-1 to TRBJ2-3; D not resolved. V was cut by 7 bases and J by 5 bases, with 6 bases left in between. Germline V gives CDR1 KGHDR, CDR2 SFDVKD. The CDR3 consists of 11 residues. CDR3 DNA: TGTGCCACCAGCGCGGAAGATACGCAGTATTTT. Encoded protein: CATSAEDTQYF.

The CDR3 coding sequence is TGCGCCAGCAGCTCGGGGACAGGCACCTACGAGCAGTACTTC. The encoded protein is CASSSGTGTYEQYF. V gene TRBV5-1 combines with J gene TRBJ2-7; 8 nucleotides line up with TRBD1. The CDR3 has 14 residues. Germline V gene sequence: CDR1 SGHRS, CDR2 YFSETQ. J was trimmed by 2 bases and V by 3 bases; bases with no gene match: 4.

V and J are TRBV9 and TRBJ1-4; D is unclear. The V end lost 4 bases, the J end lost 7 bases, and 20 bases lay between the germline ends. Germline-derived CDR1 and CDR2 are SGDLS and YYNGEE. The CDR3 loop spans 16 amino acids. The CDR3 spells CASSSTPYGVGEKLFF. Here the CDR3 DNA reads TGTGCCAGCAGCTCGACTCCCTATGGGGTCGGTGAAAAACTGTTTTTT.

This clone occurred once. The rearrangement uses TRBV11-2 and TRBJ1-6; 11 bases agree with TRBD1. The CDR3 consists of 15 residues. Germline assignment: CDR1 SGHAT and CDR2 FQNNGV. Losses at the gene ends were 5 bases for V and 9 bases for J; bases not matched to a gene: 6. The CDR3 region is CASSPWTGGGSPLHF. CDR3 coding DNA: TGTGCCAGCAGCCCGTGGACAGGGGGCGGTTCACCCCTCCACTTT.

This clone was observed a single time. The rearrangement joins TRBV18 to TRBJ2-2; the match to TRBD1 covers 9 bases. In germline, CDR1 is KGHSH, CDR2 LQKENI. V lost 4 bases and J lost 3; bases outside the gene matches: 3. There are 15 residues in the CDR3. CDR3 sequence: CASSLRTGDTGELFF. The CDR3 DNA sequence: TGTGCCAGCTCACTTAGGACAGGGGACACCGGGGAGCTGTTTTTT.

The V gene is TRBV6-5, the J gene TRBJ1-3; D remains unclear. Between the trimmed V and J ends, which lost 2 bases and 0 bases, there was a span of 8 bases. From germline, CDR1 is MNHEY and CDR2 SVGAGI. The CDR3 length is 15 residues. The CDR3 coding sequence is TGTGCCAGCAGTTACATGAGATCCTCTGGAAACACCATATATTTT. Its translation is CASSYMRSSGNTIYF.

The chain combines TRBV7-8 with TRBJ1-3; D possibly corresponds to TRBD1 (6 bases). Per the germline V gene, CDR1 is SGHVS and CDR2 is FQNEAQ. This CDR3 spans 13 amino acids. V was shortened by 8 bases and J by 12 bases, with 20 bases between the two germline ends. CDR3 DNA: TGTGCCAGCCGGGACGGGGGCTCGTTAGGCATATATTTT. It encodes CASRDGGSLGIYF.

As DNA, the CDR3 is TGCGCCAGCAGTCGACAGGGGCCTCAGCCCCAGCATTTT. It encodes CASSRQGPQPQHF. J is TRBJ1-5 and V is TRBV10-2, with 8 bases that match TRBD1. CDR3 size: 13 residues. Germline CDR1 reads WSHSY; CDR2 reads SAAADI. Trimming at V came to 5 bases and at J to 6 bases, leaving 3 bases not matched to a gene.

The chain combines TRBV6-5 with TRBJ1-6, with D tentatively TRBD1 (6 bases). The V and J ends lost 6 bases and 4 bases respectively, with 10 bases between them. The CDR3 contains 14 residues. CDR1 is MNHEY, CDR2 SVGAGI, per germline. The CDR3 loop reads CASREGGYNSPLHF. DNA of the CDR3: TGTGCCAGCAGGGAGGGGGGGTATAATTCACCCCTCCACTTT.

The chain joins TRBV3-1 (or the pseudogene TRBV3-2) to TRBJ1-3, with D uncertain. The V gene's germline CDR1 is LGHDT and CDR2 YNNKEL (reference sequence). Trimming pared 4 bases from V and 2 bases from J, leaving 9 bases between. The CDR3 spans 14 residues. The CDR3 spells CASSPRRAGNTIYF. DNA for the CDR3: TGTGCCAGCAGCCCGCGGAGGGCTGGAAACACCATATATTTT.

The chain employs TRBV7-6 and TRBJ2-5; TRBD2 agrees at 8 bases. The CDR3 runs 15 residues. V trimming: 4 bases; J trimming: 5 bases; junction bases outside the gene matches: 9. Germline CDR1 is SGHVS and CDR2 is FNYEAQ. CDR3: CASSSPRGGEETQYF. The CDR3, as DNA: TGTGCCAGCAGCTCCCCCCGGGGGGGCGAGGAGACCCAGTACTTC. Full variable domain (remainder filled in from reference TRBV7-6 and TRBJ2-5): GAGVSQSPRYKVTKRGQDVALRCDPISGHVSLYWYRQALGQGPEFLTYFNYEAQQDKSGLPNDRFSAERPEGSISTLTIQRTEQRDSAMYRCASSSPRGGEETQYFGPGTRLLVL.

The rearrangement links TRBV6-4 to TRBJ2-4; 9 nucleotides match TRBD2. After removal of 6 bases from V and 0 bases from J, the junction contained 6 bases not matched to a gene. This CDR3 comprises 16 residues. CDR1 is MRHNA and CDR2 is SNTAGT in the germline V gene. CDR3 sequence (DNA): TGTGCCAGCAGATTAGCGGGGGTGGAAGCCAAAAACATTCAGTACTTC. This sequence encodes CASRLAGVEAKNIQYF.

CDR3 sequence (DNA): TGTGCCAGCAGCGGGTTGGGGGGTGAGAACACCGGGGAGCTGTTTTTT. Its translation: CASSGLGGENTGELFF. This rearrangement joins TRBV3-1 (or the pseudogene TRBV3-2) to TRBJ2-2; weak D call: TRBD2 (6 bases). The CDR3 consists of 16 residues. CDR1 LGHDT and CDR2 YNNKEL come from the germline V gene (reference sequence). V was cut by 5 bases and J by 1 base, with 14 bases left in between.

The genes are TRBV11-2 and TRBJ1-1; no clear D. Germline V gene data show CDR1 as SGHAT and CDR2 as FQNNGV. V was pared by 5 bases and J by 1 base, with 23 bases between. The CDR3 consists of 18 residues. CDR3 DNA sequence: TGTGCCAGCAGCCCGCCCTTCGGCAGGTCCGGACGGAACACTGAAGCTTTCTTT. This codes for CASSPPFGRSGRNTEAFF.